This entry describes one TCR beta chain. This clonotype was detected a few times. Its specific antigen is unknown. No base quality values were provided; no much bigger clone lies one nucleotide off. V is shortened by 2 bases, J by 5 bases, and the region joining them spans 6 bases. The CDR3, cysteine through phenylalanine, is 13 amino acids long. Only the CDR3 portion is preserved as DNA: 39 bases, with reading frame beginning at the first base. CDR1 and CDR2 are read off the germline V gene as MGHRA and YSYEKL. Ficoll-Paque density gradient centrifugation was the method used to isolate PBMCs. The sequencer listed for this sample is Illumina NovaSeq 6000. TCRalpha and TCRbeta cDNA libraries were constructed by 5'RACE with constant-segment primers, with sample barcodes and unique molecular identifiers being introduced. RNA was extracted from every sample with Trizol reagent. The libraries were amplified in two PCR steps, and the second step added a second sample barcode and Illumina TruSeq adapters. Sequencing of the libraries was done on an Illumina NovaSeq, producing 2 x 150 bp paired-end reads. The original pipeline was this. With migec v1.2.7, reads were demultiplexed and then collapsed into UMI-guided consensus sequences. Using mixcr v2.1.11, the UMI consensuses were aligned to TRA and TRB V and J templates and assembled into clonotypes. A clonotype was counted as expanded or contracted only if both edgeR and NoisET called the change significant, with noise models trained on biological replicates. For edgeR calls, the thresholds were a false discovery rate-adjusted p below 0.01 and a log2 fold-change of 1. As an exploratory analysis of dynamics, max-normalized trajectories of the 1000 most abundant clonotypes were examined with PCA combined with hierarchical clustering. Separately sequenced CD4+ and CD8+ repertoires were used to assign the CD4 or CD8 phenotype of responding clones. TCRdb ran its own pipeline on the public reads, namely fastp trimming at Q25 and MiXCR clone calling, and kept in-frame beta chains. A single entry per CDR3 protein holds the most common genes and DNA from its merged rows. Here the V and J calls rest on TCRdb's processing, not on the authors' analysis. This sample has 300,000 to 400,000 distinct CDR3 sequences in its table, and over 25% of those were observed once. The top ten hold approximately 13% of the sample.

The sample comes from a study of T-cell memory formation after mild COVID-19 (dated by TCRdb to about 2021). For the wider study: TCR sequence clusters from the two donors were found to be largely donor specific. T-cell clones expanding and contracting after mild COVID-19 in two donors were tracked by longitudinal TCRalpha and TCRbeta repertoire sequencing. The cohort was made up of two young adult volunteers, one female and one male, who were previously healthy. Broader findings and caveats from the paper: Some responding clones were detected in pre-infection memory, suggesting pre-existing cross-reactive memory T cells joined the SARS-CoV-2 response. Balanced CD4/CD8 phenotypes were observed for clones contracting from day 15 to 85, whereas a bias towards CD4+ was observed for a second wave of clones expanding from day 15 to 37. Contracting CD4+ clones turned up mainly in the CM and EM memory subsets, whereas EMRA was where CD8+ clones were enriched. Whether the second-wave clones peaking on day 37 were SARS-CoV-2 specific was not confirmed. Only a couple of mild cases were covered in the study, and larger cohorts including severe cases with pre-infection samples were considered necessary.

The origin of this receptor is an adult woman who had mild COVID-19 (a few samples of this study predate the infection). The sample titles of this study are shuffled in the database, so cell type and time point are left out; the donor was told from shared clones. Input material: PBMCs or a T cell subset sorted from them (not recorded which). The rearranged segments are TRBV4-1 and TRBJ2-2; TRBD1 could be the D gene, as 6 bases match. The sequence in DNA is TGCGCCAGCAGCCAAAGGGGGACCGGGGAGCTGTTTTTT. This translates into CASSQRGTGELFF.